Many counts were recorded for the clone carrying this T cell receptor beta chain. What it binds is unknown. The data stem from a study of breast tumors, draining lymph nodes, adjacent tissues. Study-wide points: Compared with lymph nodes, tumors were less diverse; compared with nontumor tissue, more.

J was trimmed by 3 bases and V by 3 bases; bases with no gene match: 4. The germline V gene has CDR1 DFQATT and CDR2 SNEGSKA (reference sequence). The CDR3 spans 13 residues. TCRdb independently ran MiXCR on the multiplex PCR reads; one entry per CDR3 protein. The profile covers 60,000 to 65,000 distinct CDR3 sequences, with 45% to 60% appearing a single time and roughly 19% taken by the ten largest. J is TRBJ2-7 and V is TRBV20-1, with 8 nucleotides matching TRBD2. The sequence was collected from a female donor with breast cancer. Some clones in this sample may be carry-over from other donors' samples. Sequencing was performed on breast tumor tissue. The CDR3 sequence: CSARGGGNYEQYF. The DNA for the CDR3 is TGCAGTGCTAGGGGCGGGGGGAACTACGAGCAGTACTTC.